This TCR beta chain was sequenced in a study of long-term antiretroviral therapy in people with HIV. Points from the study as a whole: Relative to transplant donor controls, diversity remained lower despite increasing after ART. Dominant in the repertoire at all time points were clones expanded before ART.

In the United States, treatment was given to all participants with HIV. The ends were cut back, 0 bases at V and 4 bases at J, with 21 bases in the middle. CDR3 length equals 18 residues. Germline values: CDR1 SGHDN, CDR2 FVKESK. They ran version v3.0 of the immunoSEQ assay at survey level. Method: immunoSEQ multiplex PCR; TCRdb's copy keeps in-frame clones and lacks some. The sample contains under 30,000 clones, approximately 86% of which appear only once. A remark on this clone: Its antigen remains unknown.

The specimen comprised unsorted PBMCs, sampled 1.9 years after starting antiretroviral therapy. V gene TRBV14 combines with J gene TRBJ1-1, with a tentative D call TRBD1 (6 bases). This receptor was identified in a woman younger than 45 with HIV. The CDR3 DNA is TGTGCCAGCAGCCAAGATTTCCGCATACAGGGTTTTCGCACTGAAGCTTTCTTT. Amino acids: CASSQDFRIQGFRTEAFF.